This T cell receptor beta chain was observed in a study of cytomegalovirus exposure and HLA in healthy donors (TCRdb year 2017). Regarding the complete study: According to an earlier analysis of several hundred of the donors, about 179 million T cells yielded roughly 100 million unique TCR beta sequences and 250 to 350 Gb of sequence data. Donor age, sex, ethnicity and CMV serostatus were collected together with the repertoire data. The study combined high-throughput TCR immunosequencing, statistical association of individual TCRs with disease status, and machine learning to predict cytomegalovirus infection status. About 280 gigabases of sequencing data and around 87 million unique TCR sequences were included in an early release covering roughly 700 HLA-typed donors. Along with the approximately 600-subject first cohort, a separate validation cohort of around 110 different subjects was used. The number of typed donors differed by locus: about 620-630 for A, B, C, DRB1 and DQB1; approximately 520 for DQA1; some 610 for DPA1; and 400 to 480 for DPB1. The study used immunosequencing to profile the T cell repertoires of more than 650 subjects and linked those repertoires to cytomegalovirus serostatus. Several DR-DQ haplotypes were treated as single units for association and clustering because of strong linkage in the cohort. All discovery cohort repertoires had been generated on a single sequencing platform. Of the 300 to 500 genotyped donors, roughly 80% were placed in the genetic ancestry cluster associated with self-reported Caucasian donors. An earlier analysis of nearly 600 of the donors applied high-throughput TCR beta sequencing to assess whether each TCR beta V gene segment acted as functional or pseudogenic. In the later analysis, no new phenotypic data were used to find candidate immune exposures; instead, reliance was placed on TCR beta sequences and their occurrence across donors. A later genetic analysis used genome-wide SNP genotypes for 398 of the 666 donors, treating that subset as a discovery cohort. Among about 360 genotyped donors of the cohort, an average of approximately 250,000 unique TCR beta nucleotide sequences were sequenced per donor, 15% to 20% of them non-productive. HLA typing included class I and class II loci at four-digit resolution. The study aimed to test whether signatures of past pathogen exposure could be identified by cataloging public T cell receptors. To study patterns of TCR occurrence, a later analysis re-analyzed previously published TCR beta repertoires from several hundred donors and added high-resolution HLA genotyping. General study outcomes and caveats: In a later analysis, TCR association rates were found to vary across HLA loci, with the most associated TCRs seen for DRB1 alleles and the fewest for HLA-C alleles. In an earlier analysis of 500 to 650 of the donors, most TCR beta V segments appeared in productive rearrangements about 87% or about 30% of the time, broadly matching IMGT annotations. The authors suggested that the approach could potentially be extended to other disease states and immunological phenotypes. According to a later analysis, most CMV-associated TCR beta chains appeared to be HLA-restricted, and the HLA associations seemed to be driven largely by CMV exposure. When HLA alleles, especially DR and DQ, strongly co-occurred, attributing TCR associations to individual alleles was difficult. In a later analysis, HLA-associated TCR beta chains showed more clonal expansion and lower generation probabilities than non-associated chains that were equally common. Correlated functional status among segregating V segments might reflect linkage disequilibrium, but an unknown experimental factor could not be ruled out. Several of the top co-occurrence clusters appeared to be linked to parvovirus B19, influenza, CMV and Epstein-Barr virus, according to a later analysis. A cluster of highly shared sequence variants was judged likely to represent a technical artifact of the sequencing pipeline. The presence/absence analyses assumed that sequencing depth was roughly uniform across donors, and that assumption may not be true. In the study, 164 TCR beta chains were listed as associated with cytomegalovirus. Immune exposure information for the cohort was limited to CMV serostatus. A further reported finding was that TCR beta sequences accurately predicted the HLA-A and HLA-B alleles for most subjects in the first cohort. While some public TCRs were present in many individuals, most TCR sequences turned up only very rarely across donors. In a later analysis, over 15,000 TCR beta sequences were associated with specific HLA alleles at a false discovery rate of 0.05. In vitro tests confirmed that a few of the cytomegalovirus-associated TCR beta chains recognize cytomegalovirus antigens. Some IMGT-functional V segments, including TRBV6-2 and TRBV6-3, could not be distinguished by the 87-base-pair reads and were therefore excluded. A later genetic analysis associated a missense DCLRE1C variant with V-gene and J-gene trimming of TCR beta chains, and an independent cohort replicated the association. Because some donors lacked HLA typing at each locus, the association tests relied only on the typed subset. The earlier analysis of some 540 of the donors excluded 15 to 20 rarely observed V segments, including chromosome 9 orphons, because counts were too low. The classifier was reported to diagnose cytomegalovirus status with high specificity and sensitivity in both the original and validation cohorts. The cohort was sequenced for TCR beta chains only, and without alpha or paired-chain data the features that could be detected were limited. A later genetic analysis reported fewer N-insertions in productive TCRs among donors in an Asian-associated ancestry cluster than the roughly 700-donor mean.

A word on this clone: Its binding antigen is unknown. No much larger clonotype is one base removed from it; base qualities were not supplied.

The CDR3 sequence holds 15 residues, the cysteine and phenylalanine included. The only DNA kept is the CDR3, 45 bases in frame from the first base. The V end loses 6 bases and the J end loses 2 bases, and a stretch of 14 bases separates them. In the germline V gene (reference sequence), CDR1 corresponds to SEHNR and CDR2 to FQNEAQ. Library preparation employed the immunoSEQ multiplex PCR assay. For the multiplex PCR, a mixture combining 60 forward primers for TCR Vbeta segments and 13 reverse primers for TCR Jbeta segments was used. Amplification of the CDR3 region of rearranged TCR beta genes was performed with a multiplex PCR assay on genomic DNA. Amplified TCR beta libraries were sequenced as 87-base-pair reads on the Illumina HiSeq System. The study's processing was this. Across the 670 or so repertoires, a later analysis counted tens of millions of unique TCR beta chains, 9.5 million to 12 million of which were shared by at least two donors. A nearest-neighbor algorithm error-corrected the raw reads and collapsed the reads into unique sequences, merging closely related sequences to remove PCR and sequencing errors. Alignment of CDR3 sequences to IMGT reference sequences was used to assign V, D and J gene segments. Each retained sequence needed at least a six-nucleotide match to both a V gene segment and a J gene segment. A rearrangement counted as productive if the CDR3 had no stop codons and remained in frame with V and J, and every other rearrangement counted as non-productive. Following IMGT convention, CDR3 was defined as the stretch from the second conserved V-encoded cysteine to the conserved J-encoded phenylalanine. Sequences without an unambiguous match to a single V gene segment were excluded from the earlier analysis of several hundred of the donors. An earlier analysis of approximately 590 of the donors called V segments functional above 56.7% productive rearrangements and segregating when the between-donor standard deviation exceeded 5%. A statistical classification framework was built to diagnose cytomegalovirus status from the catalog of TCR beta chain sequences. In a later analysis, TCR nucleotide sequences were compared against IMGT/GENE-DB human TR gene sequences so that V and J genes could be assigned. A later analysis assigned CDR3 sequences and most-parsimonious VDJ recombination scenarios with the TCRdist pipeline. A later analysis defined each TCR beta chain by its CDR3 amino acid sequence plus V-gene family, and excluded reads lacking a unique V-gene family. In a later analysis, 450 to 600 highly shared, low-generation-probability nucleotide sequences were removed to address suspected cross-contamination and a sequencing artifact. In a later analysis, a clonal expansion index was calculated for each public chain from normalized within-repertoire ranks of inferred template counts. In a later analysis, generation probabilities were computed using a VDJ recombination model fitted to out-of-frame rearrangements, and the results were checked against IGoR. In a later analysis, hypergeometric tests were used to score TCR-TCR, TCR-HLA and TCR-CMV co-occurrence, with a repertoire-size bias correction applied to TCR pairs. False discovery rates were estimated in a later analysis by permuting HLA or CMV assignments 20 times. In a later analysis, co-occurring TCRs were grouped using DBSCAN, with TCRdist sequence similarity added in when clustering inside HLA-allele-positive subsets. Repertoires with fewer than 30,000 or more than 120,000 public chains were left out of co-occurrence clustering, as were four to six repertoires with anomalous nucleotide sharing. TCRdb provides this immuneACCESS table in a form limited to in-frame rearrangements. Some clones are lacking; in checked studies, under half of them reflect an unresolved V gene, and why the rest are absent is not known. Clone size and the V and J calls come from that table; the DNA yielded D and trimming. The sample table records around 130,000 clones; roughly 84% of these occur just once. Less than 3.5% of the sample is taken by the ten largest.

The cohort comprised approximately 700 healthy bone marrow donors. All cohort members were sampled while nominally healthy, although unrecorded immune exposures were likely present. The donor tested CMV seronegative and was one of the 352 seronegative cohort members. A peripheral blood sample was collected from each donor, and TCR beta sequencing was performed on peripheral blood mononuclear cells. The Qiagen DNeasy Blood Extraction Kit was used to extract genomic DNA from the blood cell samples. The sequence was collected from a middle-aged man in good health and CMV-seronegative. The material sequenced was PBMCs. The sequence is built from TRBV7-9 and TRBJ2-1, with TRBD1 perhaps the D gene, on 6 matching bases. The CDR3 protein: CASSPTTGPYNEQFF. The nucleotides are TGTGCCAGCAGTCCCACGACAGGACCCTACAATGAGCAGTTCTTC.